This TCR beta chain was retrieved from a study of blood T cell repertoires in COVID-19. Sequencing used immunoSEQ multiplex PCR; TCRdb keeps in-frame clones, though not all of them. The sample has about 380,000 clones, roughly 86% seen once. The trim removed 5 bases at V and 6 bases at J, leaving 9 bases unmatched. The length of the CDR3 is 15 residues. CDR1 and CDR2 (germline): SGHTA, FQGNSA. The sequencing sample was made of PBMCs or T cells enriched from blood (not recorded which). The V call is TRBV7-2, the J call TRBJ1-4; 7 positions agree with TRBD1. The sequence was collected from a man aged 30 to 45 who had recovered from COVID-19. CDR3 residues: CASSRKGQGDEKLFF. For the CDR3, the DNA is TGTGCCAGCAGCCGCAAAGGGCAGGGGGATGAAAAACTGTTTTTT.